This T cell receptor beta chain stems from a study of Ad26.COV2.S vaccination and SARS-CoV-2 variants. Findings of the study overall: Among vaccine recipients, spike-specific TCR breadth exceeded that of placebo recipients.

Note on this clone: What it binds is unknown.

Here immunoSEQ multiplex PCR was the method, and the copy in TCRdb shows in-frame clones only, minus some. Altogether some 340,000 clones are present, around 83% being singletons, with the ten largest covering 1.9%. Per the germline V gene, CDR1 is SGHAT and CDR2 is FQNNGV. Germline trimming cut 2 bases from V and 6 bases from J; bases unmatched to any gene: 1. CDR3 length equals 12 residues. As to treatment: 15 to 20 received Ad26.COV2.S at low or high dose, single or two shots; about five received placebo; per-sample allocation not given. Following the first vaccine or placebo injection, samples were taken on day 63.

The chain joins TRBV11-2 to TRBJ2-7; TRBD1 agrees at 7 bases. Sequencing used peripheral blood, obtained in a trial of Ad26.COV2.S vaccine versus placebo. The sequence came from a person aged 18 to 65 who received the Ad26.COV2.S COVID-19 vaccine or a placebo. DNA of the CDR3: TGTGCCAGCAGCTTAACAGGGGTCGAGCAGTACTTC. Residues: CASSLTGVEQYF. The full variable domain, rest sourced from reference TRBV11-2 and TRBJ2-7, is EAGVAQSPRYKIIEKRQSVAFWCNPISGHATLYWYQQILGQGPKLLIQFQNNGVVDDSQLPKDRFSAERLKGVDSTLKIQPAKLEDSAVYLCASSLTGVEQYFGPGTRLTVT.